This T cell receptor (beta chain) stems from a study of CD8 T cells in ankylosing spondylitis (dated by TCRdb to 2017 to 2019). Background for the entire study: The study set out to find disease-linked TCR variants by profiling T cell receptor beta repertoires in ankylosing spondylitis patients and healthy donors. The full study cohort was made up of about 24 ankylosing spondylitis patients and approximately 100 healthy donors. Peripheral blood was sampled, and synovial fluid was additionally collected from ankylosing spondylitis patients. General conclusions and limits of the study: The disease-linked clones showed a CD8+ phenotype and occurred at relatively low frequencies in peripheral blood. Significant enrichment of the disease-linked clones was reported in matched synovial fluid samples from ankylosing spondylitis patients. Some TCR beta motif variants had previously been reported in synovial fluid and blood of reactive arthritis patients, which suggested common disease-initiation mechanisms. Blood from ankylosing spondylitis patients appeared to be characterized by a TCR beta motif made up of under ten highly homologous amino acid variants.

On this clonotype: The antigen it recognizes is unknown. Per-base qualities were not stored, and no clone one base away is much larger.

Sequencer: Illumina HiSeq 2500. TCR beta libraries were prepared by quantitative 5'-RACE with molecular barcodes. On the study's bioinformatics: To identify disease-linked TCR variants, a new computational method was used, one built on a probabilistic model of VDJ rearrangement. In-frame beta chains were kept once TCRdb had trimmed the public reads at Q25 with fastp and called clones with MiXCR. Rows merge per CDR3 protein into single entries with the most common DNA and genes. The V and J calls were determined by TCRdb, not by the authors. The sample profile shows 750,000 to 850,000 distinct CDR3 sequences; about 11% of them were found once. Of the sample, about 0.49% falls within the top ten clones. Trimming accounts for 5 bases at V and 2 bases at J, while the number of junction bases matched to no gene is 9. The CDR3 sequence holds 16 residues, the cysteine and phenylalanine included. Of the read, only the CDR3 DNA is kept; its 48 bases are in frame from base 1. CDR1 is given as MDHEN and CDR2 as SYDVKM, both from the germline V gene.

The sequenced sample consisted of blood, either unsorted or a sorted T cell fraction (not recorded which). This sequence uses TRBV28 and TRBJ2-7, and 10 junctional nucleotides match TRBD1. The TCR comes from a male donor with ankylosing spondylitis. The base sequence is TGTGCCAGCAGTCCCCCCGGGGACAGGGGTGCCTACGAGCAGTACTTC. The resulting protein is CASSPPGDRGAYEQYF.